The 27 T cell receptor beta chains reported below all come from one sample, sequenced in a study of T cells in Graves' hyperthyroidism and ophthalmopathy. RNA transcripts gave rise to amplified TCR beta CDR3 regions. First-round RT-PCR of the TCR CDR3 relied on the HTBI primer set. TCRdb used MiXCR to reprocess the multiplex PCR reads, holding one entry per CDR3 protein. In the table there are roughly 800,000 distinct CDR3 sequences, over 35% of which are singletons. The specimen was blood. The receptors here all came from a man younger than 35 with Graves' hyperthyroidism.

This clonotype was recorded a few times. The rearrangement links TRBV7-9 to TRBJ1-4, with 8 bases identical to TRBD1. The CDR3 spans 18 residues. The V and J ends lost 2 bases and 3 bases, in that order; junction bases with no gene match: 11. Looked up from germline, CDR1 is SEHNR and CDR2 is FQNEAQ (reference sequence). The CDR3 loop is CASSLKQGEHLANEKLFF. CDR3 bases: TGTGCCAGCAGCTTAAAACAGGGGGAACACCTAGCTAATGAAAAACTGTTTTTT.

This clonotype showed up just once. The CDR3 nucleotides read TGTGCCAGCCGTGGGAGGGGGAATGAGCAGTTCTTC. Encoded protein: CASRGRGNEQFF. The chain joins TRBV5-5 to TRBJ2-5; D is possibly TRBD2 (7 bases). The J call may be in error: the DNA end matches TRBJ2-1 better. The CDR3 totals 12 residues. Germline V CDR1 and CDR2: SGHKS, YYEKEE (reference sequence).

This clonotype was counted a single time. V is TRBV29-1 and J is TRBJ1-2, with 11 bases matching TRBD1. The length of the CDR3 is 13 residues. Trimming cost V 1 base and J 8 bases; bases outside gene matches: 3. Germline loops: CDR1 SQVTM, CDR2 ANQGSEA. The CDR3 reads CSVEGTGGQGYTF. Written as DNA, the CDR3 is TGCAGCGTTGAAGGGACAGGGGGCCAAGGCTACACCTTC. Filled out from reference TRBV29-1 and TRBJ1-2, the complete variable domain reads SAVISQKPSRDICQRGTSLTIQCQVDSQVTMMFWYRQQPGQSLTLIATANQGSEATYESGFVIDKFPISRPNLTFSTLTVSNMSPEDSSIYLCSVEGTGGQGYTFGSGTRLTVV.

This clonotype was seen more than once but under ten times. The J gene is TRBJ1-5, the V gene TRBV5-1, with D perhaps TRBD1 (6 bases). Trimming left V 7 bases short and J 7 bases short, with 15 bases between. The CDR3 consists of 13 residues. From germline, CDR1 is SGHRS and CDR2 YFSETQ. The CDR3 DNA is TGCGCCAGCGCCCAGGGGCAAGGGCAGCCCCAGCATTTT. This gives the protein CASAQGQGQPQHF.

The chain joins TRBV7-3 to TRBJ2-5; perhaps TRBD1 as D (6 bases). Germline CDR1 and CDR2: SGHTA and FQGTGA. With 5 bases removed from V and 4 bases from J, the gap between germline ends came to 14 bases. The CDR3 loop spans 14 amino acids. The DNA of the CDR3 is TGTGCCAGCAGCCCTCAGGGGACGGTAGAGACCCAGTACTTC. Residues: CASSPQGTVETQYF.

This clonotype was detected only a few times. The V call is TRBV19, the J call TRBJ2-2; D is unresolved. The CDR3 loop spans 12 amino acids. Between the trimmed V and J ends, which lost 6 bases and 6 bases, there was a span of 8 bases. The germline V gene encodes CDR1 LNHDA and CDR2 SQIVND (reference sequence). The CDR3, as DNA: TGTGCCAGTAGCCCTTATCCCGGGGAGCTGTTTTTT. It yields the protein CASSPYPGELFF. The full variable domain, completed using reference TRBV19 and TRBJ2-2, is DGGITQSPKYLFRKEGQNVTLSCEQNLNHDAMYWYRQDPGQGLRLIYYSQIVNDFQKGDIAEGYSVSREKKESFPLTVTSAQKNPTAFYLCASSPYPGELFFGEGSRLTVL.

This clonotype appeared many times. The chain recombines TRBV19 with TRBJ2-5; TRBD2 matches 7 bases. The CDR3 has 14 amino acids. Germline loops: CDR1 LNHDA, CDR2 SQIVND (reference sequence). Germline trimming cut 6 bases from V and 1 base from J; bases unmatched to any gene: 5. The CDR3 DNA reads TGTGCCAGTAGCCCGGGGACTACCCAAGAGACCCAGTACTTC. Residues: CASSPGTTQETQYF.

The gene calls are TRBV9 and TRBJ1-1; D gene ambiguous. The CDR3 runs to 14 residues. CDR1 and CDR2 (germline): SGDLS, YYNGEE. Trimming removed 4 bases from V and 3 bases from J, with 13 bases in between. The CDR3 DNA follows: TGTGCCAGCAGCACATTCCAAAGAGACACTGAAGCTTTCTTT. Protein sequence: CASSTFQRDTEAFF.

On this clonotype: A junction boundary mismatches the germline segment, possibly from a read error. The V and J genes are TRBV29-1 and TRBJ2-6; D possibly corresponds to TRBD1 (6 bases). This CDR3 has 11 residues. Germline-derived CDR1 and CDR2 are SQVTM and ANQGSEA. CDR3 DNA: TGCAGCGTTGAAGATTGGGACACTGAAGCTTTC. Translation gives CSVEDWDTEAF. Full variable domain (remainder filled in from reference TRBV29-1 and TRBJ2-6): SAVISQKPSRDICQRGTSLTIQCQVDSQVTMMFWYRQQPGQSLTLIATANQGSEATYESGFVIDKFPISRPNLTFSTLTVSNMSPEDSSIYLCSVEDWDTEAFGAGSRLTVL.

V is TRBV29-1 and J is TRBJ1-1, with D unresolved. Germline CDR1 SQVTM, CDR2 ANQGSEA. CDR3 length equals 10 residues. The V gene lost 6 bases and the J gene lost 6 bases, with 8 bases spanning the gap. Here the CDR3 reads CSVTGSEAFF. CDR3 sequence (DNA): TGCAGCGTGACTGGGTCTGAAGCTTTCTTT. The full variable domain, in which reference TRBV29-1 and TRBJ1-1 provide the parts outside the CDR3, is SAVISQKPSRDICQRGTSLTIQCQVDSQVTMMFWYRQQPGQSLTLIATANQGSEATYESGFVIDKFPISRPNLTFSTLTVSNMSPEDSSIYLCSVTGSEAFFGQGTRLTVV.

The V gene is TRBV5-1, the J gene TRBJ1-4; D remains unclear. The germline CDR1 and CDR2 sequences are SGHRS and YFSETQ. Trimming removed 2 bases from V and 0 bases from J, with 11 bases in between. The CDR3 runs 16 residues. The CDR3 nucleotides read TGCGCCAGCAGCTTCCAAGCCGGGCCAACTAATGAAAAACTGTTTTTT. This gives the protein CASSFQAGPTNEKLFF. The full variable domain, completed using reference TRBV5-1 and TRBJ1-4, is KAGVTQTPRYLIKTRGQQVTLSCSPISGHRSVSWYQQTPGQGLQFLFEYFSETQRNKGNFPGRFSGRQFSNSRSEMNVSTLELGDSALYLCASSFQAGPTNEKLFFGSGTQLSVL.

This clonotype was detected only a few times. The rearrangement joins TRBV9 to TRBJ1-3; D call uncertain. The germline gives CDR1 SGDLS, CDR2 YYNGEE. The CDR3 length is 16 residues. V was cut by 0 bases and J by 0 bases, with 10 bases left in between. In DNA form, the CDR3 reads TGTGCCAGCAGCGTAGGATCGGCGTCCTCTGGAAACACCATATATTTT. This codes for CASSVGSASSGNTIYF. The full variable domain, with the rest looked up from reference TRBV9 and TRBJ1-3, is DSGVTQTPKHLITATGQRVTLRCSPRSGDLSVYWYQQSLDQGLQFLIQYYNGEERAKGNILERFSAQQFPDLHSELNLSSLELGDSALYFCASSVGSASSGNTIYFGEGSWLTVV.

The CDR3, as DNA: TGTGCCAGCAGTTACTCGTCGGTTAGCGGGAGTTACGAGCAGTACTTC. This sequence encodes CASSYSSVSGSYEQYF. The chain employs TRBV6-2 or TRBV6-3 and TRBJ2-7; 9 bases map to TRBD2. Germline lookup yields CDR1 MNHEY and CDR2 SVGEGT. CDR3 length: 16 residues. V gave up 0 bases and J gave up 4 bases; unmatched junction bases: 7.

This clonotype has ten or more counts. The J gene is TRBJ1-2, the V gene TRBV7-9; perhaps TRBD1 as D (6 bases). The CDR3 has 13 amino acids. Trimming took off 1 base at V and 6 bases at J, with 9 bases between the two ends. CDR1 is SEHNR and CDR2 is FQNEAQ in the germline V gene (reference sequence). This CDR3 is CASSLGTDNGYTF. Here the CDR3 DNA reads TGTGCCAGCAGCTTAGGGACAGACAATGGCTACACCTTC.

This clonotype showed up many times. The gene calls are TRBV29-1 and TRBJ1-2, with D perhaps TRBD1 (6 bases). The germline gives CDR1 SQVTM, CDR2 ANQGSEA. Trimming pared 5 bases from V and 5 bases from J, leaving 12 bases between. The CDR3 runs to 12 residues. CDR3: CSVKGDVYGYTF. In DNA, the CDR3 is TGCAGCGTTAAGGGGGATGTGTATGGCTACACCTTC.

The chain carries TRBV6-1 and TRBJ2-7; 8 positions agree with TRBD1. This CDR3 has 15 residues. The germline V gene encodes CDR1 MNHNS and CDR2 SASEGT. V lost 5 bases, J lost 3 bases, and 9 bases stayed unmatched. The CDR3 spells CASSQSGTGDYEQYF. In nucleotides, the CDR3 is TGTGCCAGCAGTCAATCCGGGACAGGAGACTACGAGCAGTACTTC.

This rearrangement joins TRBV10-3 to TRBJ1-4; D perhaps matches TRBD1 (5 bases). Germline CDR1 and CDR2: ENHRY and SYGVKD. Deletions cut 6 bases from V and 8 bases from J, with 10 bases between. CDR3 size: 12 residues. This chain's CDR3 is CAISGGREKLFF. The CDR3 coding sequence is TGTGCCATCAGCGGGGGTAGGGAAAAACTGTTTTTT.

This clonotype was observed a handful of times. A read error is possible here, since a much larger clone lies one base away. The genes are TRBV20-1 and TRBJ1-2, with D possibly being TRBD1 (5 bases). Germline V gene data show CDR1 as DFQATT and CDR2 as SNEGSKA (reference sequence). The V gene lost 0 bases and the J gene lost 4 bases, with 9 bases spanning the gap. The length of the CDR3 is 13 residues. The CDR3 DNA sequence: TGCAGTGCTAGAGATCTAGGGACCTATGGCTACACCTTC. Its protein is CSARDLGTYGYTF.

The chain employs TRBV7-2 and TRBJ2-7; 7 bases agree with TRBD1. The V gene's germline CDR1 is SGHTA and CDR2 FQGNSA. The trim removed 4 bases at V and 2 bases at J, leaving 11 bases unmatched. The CDR3 covers 16 residues. CDR3 residues: CASSSTHGTVPYEQYF. Here the CDR3 DNA reads TGTGCCAGCAGCTCCACCCACGGGACAGTCCCCTACGAGCAGTACTTC.

This clonotype was counted at least ten times. The chain recombines TRBV2 with TRBJ2-7; D uncertain. The length of the CDR3 is 10 residues. The germline gives CDR1 SNHLY, CDR2 FYNNEI. The V end lost 7 bases, the J end lost 5 bases, and 6 bases lay between the germline ends. In DNA, the CDR3 is TGTGCCAGCATGGGGAACGAGCAGTACTTC. Protein: CASMGNEQYF.

V gene TRBV15 combines with J gene TRBJ1-4; D remains ambiguous. The CDR3 loop spans 14 amino acids. Germline loops: CDR1 LNHNV, CDR2 YYDKDF (reference sequence). V dropped 5 bases and J dropped 14 bases, with 21 bases sitting between them. The CDR3 region has the DNA TGTGCCACCAGCGAGGGAGTGACCACCGGGGTGCTGTTTTTT. Translated, it gives CATSEGVTTGVLFF.

This clonotype was seen repeatedly, ten times or more. The chain combines TRBV7-6 with TRBJ1-5; 7 positions match TRBD1. The ends lost 1 base at V and 4 bases at J; junction bases unmatched: 4. The CDR3 loop spans 15 amino acids. The V gene's germline CDR1 is SGHVS and CDR2 FNYEAQ. The CDR3 bases are TGTGCCAGCAGCTTAGGGGGACAGCCAAATCAGCCCCAGCATTTT. Translating gives CASSLGGQPNQPQHF.

The rearrangement uses TRBV6-6 and TRBJ1-2, with a weak D call TRBD1 (6 bases). Per germline, CDR1 MNHNY and CDR2 SVGAGI (reference sequence). This CDR3 is built from 13 residues. Trimming pared 7 bases from V and 6 bases from J, leaving 15 bases between. CDR3 residues: CASNLQGTNGYTF. CDR3 bases: TGTGCCAGCAATCTACAGGGCACGAATGGCTACACCTTC.

In its sample, this clonotype was seen many times. At one of its ends the junction is not consistent with the germline gene, which may arise from a read error. V gene TRBV19 combines with J gene TRBJ1-4; 7 positions agree with TRBD1. Germline CDR1 LNHDA, CDR2 SQIVND (reference sequence). This CDR3 contains 13 residues. The CDR3 DNA sequence: TGTGCCAGTAGTGAAGACAGGGCCCAACCTCCCTCGTTT. It encodes CASSEDRAQPPSF.

This clonotype has only a few counts. CDR3 protein: CASSLDSTVGQPQHF. The DNA for the CDR3 is TGTGCCAGCAGCTTGGACTCAACGGTGGGCCAGCCCCAGCATTTT. The chain joins TRBV7-9 to TRBJ1-5; D unresolved. CDR3 length equals 15 residues. The ends were cut back, 3 bases at V and 7 bases at J, with 16 bases in the middle. Germline V gene data show CDR1 as SEHNR and CDR2 as FQNEAQ (reference sequence).

The CDR3 here is CASSPPQGRGDTEAFF. DNA for the CDR3: TGTGCCAGCAGTCCTCCCCAGGGCAGGGGCGATACTGAAGCTTTCTTT. V and J are TRBV9 and TRBJ1-1, with a weak D call TRBD1 (6 bases). Trimming removed 5 bases at V and 5 bases at J, with 22 bases between. This CDR3 contains 16 residues. Germline lookup yields CDR1 SGDLS and CDR2 YYNGEE.

The J gene is TRBJ1-2, the V gene TRBV29-1; possible D gene TRBD1, 6 bases. Deletions cut 6 bases from V and 5 bases from J, with 13 bases between. The CDR3 has 12 amino acids. Germline lookup yields CDR1 SQVTM and CDR2 ANQGSEA. CDR3 sequence: CSVAGQRYGYTF. DNA of the CDR3: TGCAGCGTCGCAGGACAGCGATATGGCTACACCTTC.